Shown below are 2 T cell receptor beta chains from a single sample sequenced in a study of spatial heterogeneity in lung cancer. TCRdb reanalysed the 5' RACE reads using MiXCR and keeps one entry per CDR3 protein. Of some 3,100 distinct CDR3 sequences listed, approximately 3% are singletons. As to time point: sample taken at primary tumor resection. The specimen was normal lung tissue next to the tumor, collected at surgery. Source of these receptors: a male donor with early-stage non-small cell lung cancer.

In this sample, this clonotype turned up a few times. This chain uses TRBV28 with TRBJ2-7, with 10 nucleotides matching TRBD2. The CDR3 loop spans 19 amino acids. Germline V gene data show CDR1 as MDHEN and CDR2 as SYDVKM. V was pared by 3 bases and J by 1 base, with 15 bases of the junction left unmatched. The CDR3 is CASSFPRASGGEGSYEQYF. CDR3 coding DNA: TGTGCCAGCAGTTTCCCTCGGGCTAGCGGGGGAGAGGGATCCTACGAGCAGTACTTC. The full variable domain, completed using reference TRBV28 and TRBJ2-7, is DVKVTQSSRYLVKRTGEKVFLECVQDMDHENMFWYRQDPGLGLRLIYFSYDVKMKEKGDIPEGYSVSREKKERFSLILESASTNQTSMYLCASSFPRASGGEGSYEQYFGPGTRLTVT.

The table lists this clonotype with many counts. For the CDR3, the DNA is TGTGCCAGCAGTTGGGTCGGGGTGAATGAGCAGTTCTTC. Protein: CASSWVGVNEQFF. The chain combines TRBV6-2 or TRBV6-3 with TRBJ2-1; D might be TRBD2 (5 bases). V was pared by 4 bases and J by 7 bases, with 11 bases between. CDR3 size: 13 residues. In germline, CDR1 is MNHEY, CDR2 SVGEGT.